Described below is a single TCR beta chain sequence and its context. TCR beta CDR3 regions were amplified from RNA transcripts. With the HTBI primer set, the TCR CDR3 went through a first round of RT-PCR. TCRdb called the multiplex PCR reads again in MiXCR, with one record for every CDR3 protein. The sample has roughly 750,000 distinct CDR3 sequences, 16% seen once; the top ten hold under 9.5%. This entry belongs to a study of T cells in Graves' hyperthyroidism and ophthalmopathy. Germline V gene data show CDR1 as SGHDT and CDR2 as YYEEEE. CDR3 length equals 14 residues. V lost 4 bases, J lost 7 bases, and 15 bases lay in between.

The source material was blood. This TCR was sampled from a man aged 18 to 30 with Graves' hyperthyroidism. The chain uses TRBV5-6 and TRBJ1-5; D unclear. As DNA, the CDR3 is TGTGCCAGCAGCCATAGGATGGTGGGGCAGCCCCAGCATTTT. This gives the protein CASSHRMVGQPQHF.